Included here is one T cell receptor beta chain sequence, with context. This CDR3 has 13 amino acids. Germline V lookup: CDR1 MNHNS, CDR2 SASEGT. The V and J ends lost 7 bases and 6 bases, in that order; junction bases with no gene match: 8. These data originate in a study of shared clonotypes between healthy human individuals. This table comes from immunoSEQ multiplex PCR, and its TCRdb copy is limited to in-frame clones, with some not included. The sample includes about 2.2 million clones, 85% to 95% seen only once; the top ten take around 1.7%. Naive CD8 cells were CD45RO-negative, positively selected for CCR7, excluding terminally differentiated effector memory CD45RA+ cells. Donors were healthy HIV-negative adults without recently reported acute infections or vaccinations.

Sequencing was done on a sample of naive CD8+ T cells from PBMCs. The sequence came from a man aged 18 to 35 in good health. Some clones in this sample may be carry-over from other donors' samples. This chain joins TRBV6-1 and TRBJ1-1, with 7 bases lining up with TRBD1. The DNA of the CDR3 is TGTGCCAGCAACGGACGGGACAGTGCTGAAGCTTTCTTT. Its protein product is CASNGRDSAEAFF.